This TCR beta chain was documented in a study of control samples from healthy donors and cancer patients. This clone was detected only a few times. The table came from immunoSEQ multiplex PCR; TCRdb's copy has only in-frame clones and leaves some out. The sample comprises 84,000 or so clones, around 92% of which are singletons, and more than 15% rests with the top ten. CDR3 length: 14 amino acids. The V end lost 6 bases, the J end lost 0 bases, and 9 bases lay between the germline ends. CDR1 and CDR2 from the germline V gene are GTSNPN and SVGIG (reference sequence). This rearrangement joins TRBV30 to TRBJ1-6; no clear D gene. The sequence came from a man aged 30 to 39 in good health. The sequenced sample consisted of blood. The CDR3 bases are TGTGCCTGCTACACCAGCTCCTATAATTCACCCCTCCACTTT. The encoded protein is CACYTSSYNSPLHF. Combining the CDR3 with reference TRBV30 and TRBJ1-6 gives the whole variable domain SQTIHQWPATLVQPVGSPLSLECTVEGTSNPNLYWYRQAAGRGLQLLFYSVGIGQISSEVPQNLSASRPQDRQFILSSKKLLLSDSGFYLCACYTSSYNSPLHFGNGTRLTVT.